Listed here are 16 T cell receptor beta chains from one sample, sequenced in a study of cytomegalovirus exposure and HLA in healthy donors. The PCR employed 60 Vbeta primers together with 13 Jbeta primers. Some clones are missing from TCRdb's copy, which holds only in-frame ones; the method was immunoSEQ multiplex PCR. The table has 70,000 to 95,000 clones, 80% seen once. Input material: PBMCs. The receptors stem from a male donor in good health and CMV-seronegative.

This rearrangement joins TRBV5-1 to TRBJ2-5, with 7 bases identical to TRBD2. The trim removed 1 base at V and 1 base at J, leaving 4 bases unmatched. CDR3 length equals 15 residues. Germline CDR1 and CDR2: SGHRS and YFSETQ. CDR3 sequence reads: CASSLTSATQETQYF. The CDR3 nucleotides are TGCGCCAGCAGCTTGACTAGCGCAACCCAAGAGACCCAGTACTTC.

V and J are TRBV15 and TRBJ2-1, with D possibly matching TRBD2 (5 bases). CDR1 and CDR2 from the germline V gene are LNHNV and YYDKDF (reference sequence). With 0 bases removed from V and 7 bases from J, the gap between germline ends came to 13 bases. The length of the CDR3 is 15 residues. CDR3 loop: CATSRDRGQLNEQFF. The DNA of the CDR3 is TGTGCCACCAGCAGAGATCGCGGGCAGCTAAATGAGCAGTTCTTC.

The chain carries TRBV7-2 and TRBJ2-7; D gene uncertain. The CDR3 runs to 13 residues. Looked up from germline, CDR1 is SGHTA and CDR2 is FQGNSA. V was shortened by 3 bases and J by 4 bases, with 10 bases between the two germline ends. For the CDR3, the DNA is TGTGCCAGCAGCTTTAATAATAATTACGAGCAGTACTTC. Translating it yields CASSFNNNYEQYF.

The chain recombines TRBV7-6 with TRBJ1-6, with 7 nucleotides matching TRBD1. This CDR3 is 14 amino acids long. J gave up 8 bases and V 5 bases, and 6 bases lay outside the gene matches. Germline V gene data show CDR1 as SGHVS and CDR2 as FNYEAQ. The chain's CDR3 is CASSVRGNDSPLHF. The CDR3, as DNA: TGTGCCAGCAGCGTCAGGGGGAACGATTCACCCCTCCACTTT.

The chain uses TRBV2 and TRBJ2-7; 14 nucleotides match TRBD2. This CDR3 spans 16 amino acids. Germline V gene lookup returns CDR1 SNHLY and CDR2 FYNNEI. V trimming: 6 bases; J trimming: 2 bases; junction bases outside the gene matches: 6. CDR3 loop: CASRTGLAGGTYEQYF. CDR3 DNA: TGTGCCAGCAGGACAGGACTAGCGGGAGGAACCTACGAGCAGTACTTC. Full variable domain (remainder filled in from reference TRBV2 and TRBJ2-7): EPEVTQTPSHQVTQMGQEVILRCVPISNHLYFYWYRQILGQKVEFLVSFYNNEISEKSEIFDDQFSVERPDGSNFTLKIRSTKLEDSAMYFCASRTGLAGGTYEQYFGPGTRLTVT.

The chain couples TRBV7-2 to TRBJ2-3; 9 nucleotides agree with TRBD2. V shed 5 bases and J 2 bases; nucleotides not matched to a gene: 5. Germline CDR1 reads SGHTA; CDR2 reads FQGNSA. This CDR3 spans 15 amino acids. This chain's CDR3 is CASSRSSGVTDTQYF. The CDR3 bases are TGTGCCAGCAGCCGATCTAGCGGGGTCACAGATACGCAGTATTTT.

The chain couples TRBV7-2 to TRBJ2-5, with D possibly matching TRBD2 (7 bases). The J call may be mistaken, given a closer DNA end match to TRBJ2-7. The CDR3 contains 16 residues. Germline V gives CDR1 SGHTA, CDR2 FQGNSA. Here the CDR3 reads CASSLGASGGGYEQYF. In DNA, the CDR3 is TGTGCCAGCAGCTTAGGGGCCTCGGGGGGCGGCTACGAGCAGTACTTC.

This chain joins TRBV28 and TRBJ2-5, with TRBD2 matching over 10 bases. The ends lost 5 bases at V and 7 bases at J; junction bases unmatched: 13. Per the germline V gene, CDR1 is MDHEN and CDR2 is SYDVKM. The CDR3 consists of 16 residues. DNA of the CDR3: TGTGCCAGCAGTGCGGGACTAGCGAGTGGAGAGGGGACCCAGTACTTC. Amino acid sequence: CASSAGLASGEGTQYF.

The chain combines TRBV7-2 with TRBJ2-1; 12 nucleotides line up with TRBD2. The CDR3 spans 14 residues. Germline V CDR1 and CDR2: SGHTA, FQGNSA. V trimming: 6 bases; J trimming: 15 bases; junction bases outside the gene matches: 12. CDR3 loop: CASSPRPSGRAAFF. The CDR3 coding sequence is TGTGCCAGCAGTCCCCGGCCTAGCGGGAGGGCTGCGTTCTTC.

The chain couples TRBV14 to TRBJ1-3; no reliable D call. Germline CDR1 and CDR2: SGHDN and FVKESK. The CDR3 has 19 residues. Trimming shortened V by 4 bases and J by 0 bases, and 22 bases separated the two germline ends. Here the CDR3 reads CASSRRFIRGPDSGNTIYF. The CDR3 DNA reads as TGTGCCAGCAGCCGTCGTTTTATACGGGGTCCCGACTCTGGAAACACCATATATTTT. Looking up the rest from reference TRBV14 and TRBJ1-3 gives the full variable domain: EAGVTQFPSHSVIEKGQTVTLRCDPISGHDNLYWYRRVMGKEIKFLLHFVKESKQDESGMPNNRFLAERTGGTYSTLKVQPAELEDSGVYFCASSRRFIRGPDSGNTIYFGEGSWLTVV.

The gene calls are TRBV30 and TRBJ1-4; 8 bases line up with TRBD1. The CDR3 is 15 residues long. Germline V gives CDR1 GTSNPN, CDR2 SVGIG (reference sequence). V shed 3 bases and J 7 bases; nucleotides not matched to a gene: 10. CDR3 region: CAWSAGTGRTEKLFF. In DNA, the CDR3 is TGTGCCTGGAGCGCCGGGACAGGTCGTACTGAAAAACTGTTTTTT.

The V call is TRBV5-1, the J call TRBJ1-4; 8 bases are shared with TRBD1. The ends lost 2 bases at V and 6 bases at J; junction bases unmatched: 3. This CDR3 comprises 14 residues. In germline, CDR1 is SGHRS, CDR2 YFSETQ. Here the CDR3 DNA reads TGCGCCAGCAGCTTTGGACAGGGCCATGAAAAACTGTTTTTT. This codes for CASSFGQGHEKLFF.

This chain connects TRBV18 to TRBJ1-2; a weak D match, TRBD1 (5 bases). V was cut by 2 bases and J by 1 base, with 14 bases left in between. CDR3 length equals 16 residues. Germline loops: CDR1 KGHSH, CDR2 LQKENI. The CDR3 DNA reads TGTGCCAGCTCACCATCCAAACAGGTCATTAACTATGGCTACACCTTC. This translates into CASSPSKQVINYGYTF.

The V and J genes are TRBV2 and TRBJ2-7; maybe TRBD1 (6 bases). CDR3 length: 13 amino acids. CDR1 is SNHLY, CDR2 FYNNEI, per germline. Deletions cut 3 bases from V and 1 base from J, with 7 bases between. The CDR3 spells CASSEGHSYEQYF. The CDR3 bases are TGTGCCAGCAGTGAGGGACATTCCTACGAGCAGTACTTC.

The chain has TRBV27 and TRBJ1-2, with 9 bases fitting TRBD1. Germline lookup yields CDR1 MNHEY and CDR2 SMNVEV (reference sequence). The CDR3 totals 15 residues. The V and J ends lost 2 bases and 4 bases, in that order; junction bases with no gene match: 5. The CDR3 reads CASSLRTGAIYGYTF. In DNA, the CDR3 is TGTGCCAGCAGTTTAAGGACAGGGGCAATCTATGGCTACACCTTC.

The rearrangement links TRBV27 to TRBJ2-7; D remains unclear. The CDR3 consists of 14 residues. Trimming pared 6 bases from V and 4 bases from J, leaving 16 bases between. The germline CDR1 and CDR2 sequences are MNHEY and SMNVEV (reference sequence). The CDR3 region is CASSRTDPVYEQYF. The DNA for the CDR3 is TGTGCCAGCAGCAGAACAGATCCGGTGTACGAGCAGTACTTC.